Listed below are T cell receptor beta chains from one sample, sequenced in a study of T cell responses to AZD1222 COVID-19 vaccine. Clones were read by immunoSEQ multiplex PCR, and TCRdb kept only the in-frame ones, dropping some. Of around 120,000 clones in the sample, 88% were seen once. Specimen: peripheral blood, collected on day 0 of MenACWY control vaccination. The receptors stem from an adult in good health. The CDR3 runs from the conserved cysteine through the conserved F or W. Fields, in order: V gene, D gene, J gene, clone size, CDR3 protein, CDR3 DNA. The D gene is left open where the match is weak. Size is stated for part of the rows, as once, few or many counts, or as a class when the clone is expanded.

v_call: TRBV6-5
d_call: TRBD1
j_call: TRBJ1-6
clone_size: .
cdr3_aa: CASSYVRTGGGSPLHF
cdr3_nt: TGTGCCAGCAGTTACGTCCGCACAGGGGGAGGGTCACCCCTCCACTTT

v_call: TRBV24-1
d_call: .
j_call: TRBJ2-5
clone_size: .
cdr3_aa: CATSEGSGYQETQYF
cdr3_nt: TGTGCCACCAGTGAAGGCTCGGGGTACCAAGAGACCCAGTACTTC

v_call: TRBV11-2
d_call: .
j_call: TRBJ2-5
clone_size: .
cdr3_aa: CASSPPLLSMQTQYF
cdr3_nt: TGTGCCAGCAGCCCCCCGTTGCTGAGTATGCAGACCCAGTACTTC

v_call: TRBV19
d_call: TRBD2
j_call: TRBJ2-7
clone_size: few
cdr3_aa: CASSRGTSGVYEQYF
cdr3_nt: TGTGCCAGTAGTAGAGGGACTAGCGGGGTTTACGAGCAGTACTTC

v_call: TRBV4-1
d_call: .
j_call: TRBJ2-5
clone_size: .
cdr3_aa: CASSPRGALVPETQYF
cdr3_nt: TGCGCCAGCAGCCCGCGAGGGGCACTAGTCCCAGAGACCCAGTACTTC

v_call: TRBV9
d_call: TRBD2
j_call: TRBJ2-1
clone_size: .
cdr3_aa: CASSPLAGSYNEQFF
cdr3_nt: TGTGCCAGCAGCCCGCTAGCGGGTTCCTACAATGAGCAGTTCTTC

v_call: TRBV9
d_call: .
j_call: TRBJ2-2
clone_size: .
cdr3_aa: CASSRRGSSGELFF
cdr3_nt: TGTGCCAGCAGCCGAAGGGGGTCTAGCGGGGAGCTGTTTTTT

v_call: TRBV4-1
d_call: TRBD2
j_call: TRBJ2-1
clone_size: .
cdr3_aa: CASSQGLAGGYEQFF
cdr3_nt: TGCGCCAGCAGCCAGGGACTAGCGGGAGGTTATGAGCAGTTCTTC

v_call: TRBV10-1
d_call: .
j_call: TRBJ2-1
clone_size: .
cdr3_aa: CASTLPHEQFF
cdr3_nt: TGCGCCAGCACCCTGCCGCATGAGCAGTTCTTC

v_call: TRBV5-1
d_call: TRBD2
j_call: TRBJ2-3
clone_size: .
cdr3_aa: CASREGLARTDTQYF
cdr3_nt: TGCGCCAGCCGGGAGGGACTAGCGCGCACAGATACGCAGTATTTT

v_call: TRBV7-9
d_call: TRBD1
j_call: TRBJ1-1
clone_size: .
cdr3_aa: CASSLGTGGPTEAFF
cdr3_nt: TGTGCCAGCAGCTTAGGTACAGGGGGCCCCACTGAAGCTTTCTTT

v_call: TRBV6-1
d_call: .
j_call: TRBJ2-7
clone_size: .
cdr3_aa: CASTNSWQQSYEQYF
cdr3_nt: TGTGCCAGCACAAACTCATGGCAGCAGTCCTACGAGCAGTACTTC

v_call: TRBV5-4
d_call: .
j_call: TRBJ1-5
clone_size: .
cdr3_aa: CASSPSPRGQPQHF
cdr3_nt: TGTGCCAGCAGCCCCAGTCCAAGGGGTCAGCCCCAGCATTTT